This T cell receptor beta chain was found in a study of tumor T cells in aggressive B-cell lymphoma. Profiling relied on immunoSEQ multiplex PCR, and the TCRdb table lists in-frame clones only, not all of them. The sample carries about 2,500 clones, over 65% recorded once. Trimming took 3 bases from V and 2 from J, leaving 8 bases between them. The CDR3 covers 13 residues. Germline CDR1 reads SGHTA; CDR2 reads FQGTGA. The TCR originated in an adult with diffuse large B cell lymphoma. The source material was tumor tissue. The chain employs TRBV7-3 and TRBJ2-7; a possible D gene is TRBD2 (5 bases). The CDR3 is CASSLTGTYEQYF. CDR3 nucleotide sequence: TGTGCCAGCAGCTTGACGGGGACCTACGAGCAGTACTTC.